One and the same sample provided the 16 T cell receptor beta chains below, sequenced in a study of cytomegalovirus exposure and HLA in healthy donors. Primers included in the PCR were 60 Vbeta and 13 Jbeta primers. The table came from immunoSEQ multiplex PCR; TCRdb's copy has only in-frame clones and leaves some out. The repertoire table contains roughly 120,000 clones. Sequenced input: PBMCs. The origin of the receptors is a man aged 30 to 45 in good health and CMV-seronegative.

The J gene is TRBJ1-4, the V gene TRBV30, with 7 bases aligning to TRBD1. CDR1 and CDR2 from the germline V gene are GTSNPN and SVGIG (reference sequence). This CDR3 comprises 16 residues. V lost 3 bases and J lost 8; bases outside the gene matches: 15. In DNA form, the CDR3 reads TGTGCCTGGAGGGAACCACAGGGGTTCTACTCCGAAAAACTGTTTTTT. Its protein is CAWREPQGFYSEKLFF.

The chain recombines TRBV6-1 with TRBJ1-2; 9 positions match TRBD1. The CDR3 contains 17 residues. Losses at the gene ends were 2 bases for V and 4 bases for J; bases not matched to a gene: 11. Germline V gene sequence: CDR1 MNHNS, CDR2 SASEGT. In DNA, the CDR3 is TGTGCCAGCAGTGAACCCGGGACAGGGACAACCCGCTATGGCTACACCTTC. This encodes CASSEPGTGTTRYGYTF.

V gene TRBV29-1 combines with J gene TRBJ1-1; perhaps TRBD1 as D (5 bases). The length of the CDR3 is 13 residues. Trimming shortened V by 6 bases and J by 5 bases, and 16 bases separated the two germline ends. Germline-derived CDR1 and CDR2 are SQVTM and ANQGSEA. CDR3 sequence: CSVFRTLGTEAFF. CDR3 in DNA: TGCAGCGTCTTTAGGACACTCGGGACTGAAGCTTTCTTT. The entire variable domain, with the rest obtained from reference TRBV29-1 and TRBJ1-1, is as follows: SAVISQKPSRDICQRGTSLTIQCQVDSQVTMMFWYRQQPGQSLTLIATANQGSEATYESGFVIDKFPISRPNLTFSTLTVSNMSPEDSSIYLCSVFRTLGTEAFFGQGTRLTVV.

The rearrangement uses TRBV5-4 and TRBJ1-1; 9 bases fit TRBD1. The CDR3 totals 16 residues. Germline CDR1 and CDR2: SGHNT and YYREEE (reference sequence). V shed 1 base, J shed 5 bases, and the junction held 9 bases outside the gene matches. CDR3 region: CASSLSGTGYRTEAFF. In DNA form, the CDR3 reads TGTGCCAGCAGCTTGTCGGGGACAGGGTATAGGACTGAAGCTTTCTTT.

The gene calls are TRBV10-1 and TRBJ2-5; 11 positions match TRBD2. This CDR3 has 15 residues. With 6 bases clipped from V and 0 bases from J, the junction kept 3 bases outside the gene matches. Germline CDR1 WNHNN, CDR2 SYGVQD (reference sequence). The CDR3 DNA sequence: TGCGCCAGCAGCCCGGGACTAGCGGACCAAGAGACCCAGTACTTC. This sequence encodes CASSPGLADQETQYF.

This chain connects TRBV15 to TRBJ2-7; TRBD1 aligns across 9 bases. V was pared by 2 bases and J by 1 base, with 3 bases of the junction left unmatched. The CDR3 consists of 15 residues. Germline assignment: CDR1 LNHNV and CDR2 YYDKDF (reference sequence). The CDR3 sequence is CATSRPGQGSYEQYF. CDR3 nucleotide sequence: TGTGCCACCAGCAGACCGGGACAGGGTTCCTACGAGCAGTACTTC.

As regards this clone: The same CDR3 is also encoded by other DNA sequences in this sample. The chain has TRBV5-1 and TRBJ2-2; D is unresolved. The CDR3 runs to 15 residues. Germline-derived CDR1 and CDR2 are SGHRS and YFSETQ. V lost 0 bases and J 1 base, leaving 7 bases between the germline ends. The CDR3 DNA reads TGCGCCAGCAGCTTGGGGCAGGTGAACACCGGGGAGCTGTTTTTT. Translated, it gives CASSLGQVNTGELFF.

The rearrangement links TRBV2 to TRBJ2-1; no definite D call. The ends were cut back, 11 bases at V and 8 bases at J, with 25 bases in the middle. The CDR3 has 15 residues. Germline lookup yields CDR1 SNHLY and CDR2 FYNNEI. The CDR3 reads CALTKDIPSPDEQFF. The CDR3 bases are TGTGCCTTAACTAAGGATATCCCCTCCCCAGATGAGCAGTTCTTC.

The chain employs TRBV5-1 and TRBJ2-2; D not certain. Germline V CDR1 and CDR2: SGHRS, YFSETQ. This CDR3 contains 14 residues. The V end lost 5 bases, the J end lost 2 bases, and 10 bases lay between the germline ends. In DNA, the CDR3 is TGCGCCAGCAGGGCCCTACTAAACACCGGGGAGCTGTTTTTT. As protein: CASRALLNTGELFF.

Remarks on this clone: In the same sample, other DNA sequences code for this CDR3. The chain has TRBV7-9 and TRBJ2-7, with D perhaps matching TRBD2 (5 bases). The CDR3 contains 14 residues. Germline CDR1 reads SEHNR; CDR2 reads FQNEAQ (reference sequence). Trimming took off 1 base at V and 3 bases at J, with 10 bases between the two ends. CDR3 loop: CASSLGAGFYEQYF. DNA for the CDR3: TGTGCCAGCAGCTTAGGCGCGGGTTTCTACGAGCAGTACTTC.

The chain is built from TRBV19 and TRBJ1-1, with D maybe TRBD1 (5 bases). This CDR3 has 13 amino acids. Trimming removed 10 bases at V and 2 bases at J, with 14 bases between. The germline CDR1 and CDR2 sequences are LNHDA and SQIVND (reference sequence). CDR3 loop: CATRRGRNTEAFF. The DNA for the CDR3 is TGTGCCACCCGAAGGGGCAGAAACACTGAAGCTTTCTTT.

Note on this clone: Other DNA sequences in the same sample also yield this CDR3. The chain joins TRBV5-4 to TRBJ2-5; 7 bases match TRBD2. Germline values: CDR1 SGHNT, CDR2 YYREEE (reference sequence). The length of the CDR3 is 13 residues. The J segment lost 5 bases and the V segment lost 2 bases, leaving 3 bases of the junction unmatched. The CDR3 here is CASSLAGGETQYF. CDR3 DNA sequence: TGTGCCAGCAGCTTAGCCGGGGGGGAGACCCAGTACTTC.

Details on this clone: The junction departs from the called germline gene at one end, perhaps through a read error. The CDR3 DNA sequence: TGTGCCAGCAGCTGGATACAGGGCGTCCAGAACACTGAAGTTTTCTTT. This sequence encodes CASSWIQGVQNTEVFF. This chain joins TRBV7-8 and TRBJ1-1, with D possibly being TRBD1 (6 bases). The CDR3 has 16 residues. Per germline, CDR1 SGHVS and CDR2 FQNEAQ.

This chain connects TRBV5-5 to TRBJ1-2; 7 bases fit TRBD1. Trimming removed 0 bases from V and 4 bases from J; junction bases left unmatched: 3. The germline V gene encodes CDR1 SGHKS and CDR2 YYEKEE (reference sequence). There are 14 residues in the CDR3. The CDR3 sequence: CASSLGDSLYGYTF. The CDR3 nucleotides read TGTGCCAGCAGCTTGGGGGACAGTCTCTATGGCTACACCTTC.

The V and J genes are TRBV5-8 and TRBJ2-1; D possibly corresponds to TRBD2 (6 bases). Trimming pared 0 bases from V and 10 bases from J, leaving 11 bases between. Germline CDR1 is SGHTS and CDR2 is YDEGEE. The CDR3 sequence is 13 residues long. The CDR3 nucleotides read TGTGCCAGCAGCTTGGGGCGGGCGGGGGAGCAGTTCTTC. This codes for CASSLGRAGEQFF.

Here the CDR3 reads CASSLGGTGRNEQYF. In nucleotides, the CDR3 is TGTGCCAGCAGTTTAGGGGGGACAGGGAGGAACGAGCAGTACTTC. The gene calls are TRBV28 and TRBJ2-7; 9 bases match TRBD1. V dropped 2 bases and J dropped 5; count of bases not matched to a gene: 7. This CDR3 contains 15 residues. Germline loops: CDR1 MDHEN, CDR2 SYDVKM.